A single sample is the source of the 3 T cell receptor beta chains below, sequenced in a study of T-cell memory formation after mild COVID-19. TCRdb passed the 5' RACE reads through MiXCR, listing each CDR3 protein once. In the table there are around 450,000 distinct CDR3 sequences, 20% of which are singletons. What was sequenced was PBMCs or a T cell subset sorted from them (not recorded which). Every receptor here comes from an adult woman who had mild COVID-19 (a few samples of this study predate the infection). Cell type and time point are not known.

This clonotype was detected only a few times. The rearrangement joins TRBV19 to TRBJ2-2; D is unclear. Germline V lookup: CDR1 LNHDA, CDR2 SQIVND (reference sequence). Trimming shortened V by 5 bases and J by 14 bases, and 15 bases separated the two germline ends. The length of the CDR3 is 12 residues. The CDR3 is CASSEVSSGLFF. CDR3 nucleotide sequence: TGTGCCAGTAGTGAGGTATCTTCCGGACTGTTTTTT.

The CDR3 bases are TGTGCCAGCAGTTTTACGGGGACAGGGAACTATGGCTACACCTTC. Its protein is CASSFTGTGNYGYTF. The chain is built from TRBV27 and TRBJ1-2, with 9 nucleotides matching TRBD1. J gave up 2 bases and V 3 bases, and 4 bases lay outside the gene matches. The CDR3 covers 15 residues. Germline values: CDR1 MNHEY, CDR2 SMNVEV (reference sequence).

The chain has TRBV24-1 and TRBJ2-1; 7 bases agree with TRBD2. The germline V gene encodes CDR1 KGHDR and CDR2 SFDVKD. J lost 2 bases, V lost 6 bases, and 9 bases had no gene match. This CDR3 is built from 16 residues. CDR3 nucleotide sequence: TGTGCCACCAGTTCCAACGGGGGAGGGCCCTACAATGAGCAGTTCTTC. This gives the protein CATSSNGGGPYNEQFF.